These 17 T cell receptor beta chains originate from one sample sequenced in a study of shared clonotypes between healthy human individuals. Produced via immunoSEQ multiplex PCR; TCRdb's table is partial and in-frame only. The sample consists of more than 850,000 clones, approximately 80% of them appearing once. Sequencing used memory CD4+ T cells from PBMCs. This sample's subset: CD45RA-negative fraction. The receptors originated from a man aged 18 to 29 in good health. Some clones in this sample may be carry-over from other donors' samples.

This clone was observed a handful of times. The rearrangement links TRBV7-2 to TRBJ2-5; D call uncertain. The V end lost 4 bases, the J end lost 0 bases, and 6 bases lay between the germline ends. The germline V gene has CDR1 SGHTA and CDR2 FQGNSA. The CDR3 totals 13 residues. CDR3 amino acids: CASSSPNQETQYF. Written as DNA, the CDR3 is TGTGCCAGCAGCTCGCCTAACCAAGAGACCCAGTACTTC.

The V gene is TRBV27, the J gene TRBJ2-1; TRBD2 matches at 10 bases. CDR3 size: 18 residues. V shed 8 bases and J 5 bases; nucleotides not matched to a gene: 18. The germline V gene encodes CDR1 MNHEY and CDR2 SMNVEV (reference sequence). The DNA of the CDR3 is TGTGCCAGCCGTCATGACTCCCCACTAGCGGGAAATAACAATGAGCAGTTCTTC. It translates to CASRHDSPLAGNNNEQFF.

The chain is built from TRBV21-1 and TRBJ2-2; the listed D gene, TRBD1, was not tested against the DNA. TRBV21-1 is a pseudogene segment. This CDR3 comprises 16 residues. CDR3 loop: CASRTHGQGYTGELFF. DNA for the CDR3: TGTGCCAGCAGGACACACGGACAGGGCTACACCGGGGAGCTGTTTTTT.

The rearrangement links TRBV30 to TRBJ2-7; 10 bases match TRBD2. CDR3 length: 13 residues. The J segment lost 6 bases and the V segment lost 5 bases, leaving 7 bases of the junction unmatched. From germline, CDR1 is GTSNPN and CDR2 SVGIG (reference sequence). As DNA, the CDR3 is TGTGCCTGGGCTAGCGGGAGCAATTCCGAGCAGTACTTC. This encodes CAWASGSNSEQYF.

J is TRBJ1-5 and V is TRBV28; D is possibly TRBD1 (5 bases). The V end lost 3 bases, the J end lost 7 bases, and 19 bases lay between the germline ends. This CDR3 is 16 amino acids long. Germline values: CDR1 MDHEN, CDR2 SYDVKM. The CDR3, as DNA: TGTGCCAGCAGTTTGAGGTCCAGGGACTTAGGCCAGCCCCAGCATTTT. This gives the protein CASSLRSRDLGQPQHF.

Concerning this clone: Other nucleotide sequences in the sample specify the same CDR3. The chain has TRBV29-1 and TRBJ2-2; D remains ambiguous. V lost 4 bases to trimming and J lost 2 bases, with 8 bases between them. Germline loops: CDR1 SQVTM, CDR2 ANQGSEA. The CDR3 totals 13 residues. The CDR3 DNA reads as TGCAGCGTTGGACATACCAACACCGGGGAGCTGTTTTTT. Translating gives CSVGHTNTGELFF.

This clone appeared a single time. The J gene is TRBJ2-7, the V gene TRBV28; possible D gene TRBD2, 5 bases. The CDR3 runs 12 residues. Germline assignment: CDR1 MDHEN and CDR2 SYDVKM. V shed 7 bases and J shed 3 bases, with 10 bases lying between them. The CDR3 here is CASITGNYEQYF. The CDR3, as DNA: TGTGCCAGCATAACGGGAAACTACGAGCAGTACTTC.

The chain recombines TRBV18 with TRBJ2-1; 12 bases fit TRBD2. With 0 bases clipped from V and 3 bases from J, the junction kept 6 bases outside the gene matches. Germline V gene sequence: CDR1 KGHSH, CDR2 LQKENI. This CDR3 is 18 amino acids long. CDR3 DNA: TGTGCCAGCTCACCACCGAGTGGGACTAGCGGGTACTACAATGAGCAGTTCTTC. Amino acids: CASSPPSGTSGYYNEQFF.

J is TRBJ1-1 and V is TRBV5-1; 12 nucleotides align to TRBD1. Germline assignment: CDR1 SGHRS and CDR2 YFSETQ. CDR3 length equals 17 residues. V shed 2 bases and J 5 bases; nucleotides not matched to a gene: 10. CDR3 protein: CASSLRGGTGGRTEAFF. The DNA for the CDR3 is TGCGCCAGCAGCTTACGGGGAGGGACAGGGGGCCGAACTGAAGCTTTCTTT. Full variable domain (outside the CDR3, taken from reference TRBV5-1 and TRBJ1-1): KAGVTQTPRYLIKTRGQQVTLSCSPISGHRSVSWYQQTPGQGLQFLFEYFSETQRNKGNFPGRFSGRQFSNSRSEMNVSTLELGDSALYLCASSLRGGTGGRTEAFFGQGTRLTVV.

This chain uses TRBV9 with TRBJ2-3, with a possible D match to TRBD1 (6 bases). The germline V and J ends were trimmed by 4 bases and 5 bases, with 11 bases remaining between them. This CDR3 is 13 amino acids long. Germline V CDR1 and CDR2: SGDLS, YYNGEE. This chain's CDR3 is CASSTRTEDTQYF. DNA for the CDR3: TGTGCCAGCAGCACCCGGACAGAAGATACGCAGTATTTT.

CDR3 residues: CASSQTLGLAGSSYEQYF. Here the CDR3 DNA reads TGTGCCAGCAGCCAAACTTTGGGACTAGCGGGGAGCTCCTACGAGCAGTACTTC. This chain connects TRBV14 to TRBJ2-7; 13 bases align to TRBD2. J was trimmed by 0 bases and V by 2 bases; bases with no gene match: 7. Per the germline V gene, CDR1 is SGHDN and CDR2 is FVKESK. The CDR3 is 18 amino acids.

This clone was observed a single time. This chain connects TRBV4-1 to TRBJ2-1; 11 nucleotides align to TRBD2. After removal of 2 bases from V and 4 bases from J, the junction contained 7 bases not matched to a gene. CDR3 length: 17 residues. Germline V gene lookup returns CDR1 MGHRA and CDR2 YSYEKL. This CDR3 reads CASSQWTSGQLYNEQFF. The DNA of the CDR3 is TGCGCCAGCAGCCAATGGACTAGCGGGCAACTTTACAATGAGCAGTTCTTC.

This chain uses TRBV9 with TRBJ2-7; no clear D gene. V lost 0 bases, J lost 7 bases, and 17 bases lay in between. This CDR3 is built from 15 residues. Germline V gene lookup returns CDR1 SGDLS and CDR2 YYNGEE. The chain's CDR3 is CASSVGLDPPLEQYF. The CDR3 nucleotides read TGTGCCAGCAGCGTAGGGCTAGACCCACCTCTTGAGCAGTACTTC.

The chain uses TRBV19 and TRBJ2-7; D is perhaps TRBD1 (6 bases). Germline CDR1 and CDR2: LNHDA and SQIVND (reference sequence). The V end was cut by 3 bases, the J end by 3 bases, with 21 bases between. CDR3 length: 17 residues. CDR3 sequence reads: CASSIRPQGTRNYEQYF. DNA for the CDR3: TGTGCCAGTAGTATCAGACCCCAGGGGACCCGAAACTACGAGCAGTACTTC. The full variable domain, with the rest looked up from reference TRBV19 and TRBJ2-7, is DGGITQSPKYLFRKEGQNVTLSCEQNLNHDAMYWYRQDPGQGLRLIYYSQIVNDFQKGDIAEGYSVSREKKESFPLTVTSAQKNPTAFYLCASSIRPQGTRNYEQYFGPGTRLTVT.

The chain has TRBV28 and TRBJ2-7; tentatively, D is TRBD2 (7 bases). Germline V gene data show CDR1 as MDHEN and CDR2 as SYDVKM. The CDR3 is made up of 14 amino acids. The V and J ends lost 7 bases and 4 bases respectively, with 17 bases between them. CDR3 DNA sequence: TGTGCCAGCACCCTTGGGGGGGGCGGTTACGAGCAGTACTTC. Encoded protein: CASTLGGGGYEQYF. The complete variable domain, with remaining parts taken from reference TRBV28 and TRBJ2-7, reads DVKVTQSSRYLVKRTGEKVFLECVQDMDHENMFWYRQDPGLGLRLIYFSYDVKMKEKGDIPEGYSVSREKKERFSLILESASTNQTSMYLCASTLGGGGYEQYFGPGTRLTVT.

The chain carries TRBV28 and TRBJ1-2; TRBD1 is a possible D gene (6 bases). There are 16 residues in the CDR3. Germline assignment: CDR1 MDHEN and CDR2 SYDVKM. Trimming cost V 3 bases and J 8 bases, with 22 bases left between them. CDR3 residues: CASSFPSTGSRSGYTF. CDR3 nucleotide sequence: TGTGCCAGCAGTTTCCCCTCTACAGGGTCCCGTTCGGGCTACACCTTC.

This chain links TRBV4-1 with TRBJ2-4, with 9 bases aligning to TRBD2. The CDR3 is 19 residues long. The ends lost 1 base at V and 0 bases at J; junction bases unmatched: 10. Germline CDR1 reads MGHRA; CDR2 reads YSYEKL. CDR3 region: CASSQGRLAGVIAKNIQYF. The CDR3 bases are TGCGCCAGCAGCCAAGGGCGGTTAGCGGGAGTGATAGCCAAAAACATTCAGTACTTC.